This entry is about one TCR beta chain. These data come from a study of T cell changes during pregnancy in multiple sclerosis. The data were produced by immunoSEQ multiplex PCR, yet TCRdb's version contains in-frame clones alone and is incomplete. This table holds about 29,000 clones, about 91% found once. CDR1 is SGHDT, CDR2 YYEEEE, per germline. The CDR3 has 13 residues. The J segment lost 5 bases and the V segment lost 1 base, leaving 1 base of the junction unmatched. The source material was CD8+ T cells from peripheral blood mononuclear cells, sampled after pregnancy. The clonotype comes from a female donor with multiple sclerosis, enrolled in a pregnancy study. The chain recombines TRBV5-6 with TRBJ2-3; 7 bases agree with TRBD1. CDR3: CASSLTGVDTQYF. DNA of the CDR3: TGTGCCAGCAGCTTGACAGGGGTAGATACGCAGTATTTT.